A selection of T cell receptor beta chains follows, all from one sample in a study of STAT5B mutations in CD4+ large granular lymphocyte leukemia. Assay: immunoSEQ multiplex PCR; the TCRdb copy retains only in-frame clones and omits some. The sample includes about 45,000 clones, 80% to 90% seen only once; the top ten take 2.6%. Sequencing used CD4+ T cells from blood buffy coats. These receptors were obtained from a human donor in good health. Each CDR3 is given without its conserved first and last residue. The size entry is marked missing in some rows and otherwise reads once, few, many or a size class.

j_call v_call clone_size cdr3_aa
TRBJ2-5 TRBV7-2 . ASSSVLETQY
TRBJ2-2 TRBV9 few ASSSPWTGTNTGELF
TRBJ2-7 TRBV27 . ASSLSNLRAGATYEQY
TRBJ2-5 TRBV5-6 . ASSPRSGETQY
TRBJ2-2 TRBV28 . ASSFTSRELF
TRBJ2-1 TRBV5-1 . ASSVTSGSSYNEQF
TRBJ1-2 TRBV19 . ASSIHGQDYGYT
TRBJ2-1 TRBV19 . ASSKWLAEYNEQF
TRBJ2-5 TRBV7-7 . ASSPGPGTGASTQY
TRBJ2-6 TRBV7-2 . ASSFSKLGSGANVLT
TRBJ1-2 TRBV19 . ASSIAGTARLGYGYT
TRBJ2-7 TRBV14 . ASSQVSTVYEQY
TRBJ1-2 TRBV7-6 . ASSLERRTGQNYGYT
TRBJ1-3 TRBV5-5 once ASSLSGRGFGNTIY
TRBJ1-6 TRBV6-5 . ASSSTLNSPLH
TRBJ2-7 TRBV20-1 . SVIQGVLEY
TRBJ2-7 TRBV11-2 . ASSKRGTGALFSYEQY
TRBJ1-2 TRBV5-4 . ASSFPNYGYGYT
TRBJ2-3 TRBV29-1 . SVAGTSGRTDTQY
TRBJ1-5 TRBV6-1 . ASRPWEGQPQH
TRBJ1-2 TRBV30 . AWSVNLQGGYT
TRBJ2-3 TRBV9 . ASSVDGGSTDTQY
TRBJ1-2 TRBV29-1 once SVTQSRDRNYGYT
TRBJ1-1 TRBV5-1 once ASSAGTIEAF
TRBJ1-1 TRBV7-2 . ASSFSSATEAF
TRBJ2-4 TRBV5-1 . ASSPLSGGTSRTLNIQY
TRBJ2-2 TRBV5-1 . ASSTIYTGELF
TRBJ1-5 TRBV1 . TSSSPGEGPNQPQH
TRBJ2-2 TRBV4-1 . ASSQETLYTGELF
TRBJ2-3 TRBV27 . ASRSSTDTQY
TRBJ1-6 TRBV7-9 once ASSTRGPGNSPLH
TRBJ2-6 TRBV7-3 . ASSLGVSGANVLT
TRBJ1-1 TRBV20-1 few SARGDTEAF
TRBJ2-3 TRBV5-1 . ASSLNPDSSTDTQY
TRBJ1-1 TRBV6-4 . ASSEQGGNTEAF
TRBJ2-1 TRBV10-1 . ASSSGLAGGQF
TRBJ2-1 TRBV2 . ASSAGPGNEQF
TRBJ1-5 TRBV6-6 . ASRGQSNQPQH
TRBJ2-7 TRBV18 . ASSGTSGIYEQY
TRBJ2-7 TRBV11-2 . ASSLLYEQY
TRBJ2-3 TRBV14 . ASSSRPWRGTDTQY
TRBJ2-1 TRBV30 . AWRDPGLGVYNEQF
TRBJ2-1 TRBV4-2 . ASSPPGLAGVGLQF